These 2 T cell receptor beta chains were all obtained from the same sample, sequenced in a study of blood T cells in healthy people across ages. Primed by a sample-barcoded 5' primer and a J-beta primer mix, a second PCR proceeded for 7 to 11 cycles. TCRdb independently ran MiXCR on the 5' RACE reads; one entry per CDR3 protein. This table has about 2 million distinct CDR3 sequences, roughly 52% appearing once. Material for sequencing was blood. The receptors were gathered from a woman in her thirties or forties in good health.

The chain recombines TRBV9 with TRBJ2-7, with a tentative D call TRBD1 (5 bases). This CDR3 contains 12 residues. Germline assignment: CDR1 SGDLS and CDR2 YYNGEE. Trimming left V 4 bases short and J 12 bases short, with 17 bases between. CDR3 DNA sequence: TGTGCCAGCAGCCCCTTGACAGATGGGATGTACTTC. The encoded protein is CASSPLTDGMYF.

The chain links TRBV7-9 to TRBJ2-5; the match to TRBD1 covers 8 bases. The CDR3 runs to 14 residues. Germline CDR1 is SEHNR and CDR2 is FQNEAQ (reference sequence). Trimming cost V 2 bases and J 13 bases; bases outside gene matches: 12. Written as DNA, the CDR3 is TGTGCCAGCAGCTTAATTGCGGGACAGGCGCCCACGTACTTC. It is translated as CASSLIAGQAPTYF. Full variable domain (outside the CDR3, taken from reference TRBV7-9 and TRBJ2-5): DTGVSQNPRHKITKRGQNVTFRCDPISEHNRLYWYRQTLGQGPEFLTYFQNEAQLEKSRLLSDRFSAERPKGSFSTLEIQRTEQGDSAMYLCASSLIAGQAPTYFGPGTRLLVL.